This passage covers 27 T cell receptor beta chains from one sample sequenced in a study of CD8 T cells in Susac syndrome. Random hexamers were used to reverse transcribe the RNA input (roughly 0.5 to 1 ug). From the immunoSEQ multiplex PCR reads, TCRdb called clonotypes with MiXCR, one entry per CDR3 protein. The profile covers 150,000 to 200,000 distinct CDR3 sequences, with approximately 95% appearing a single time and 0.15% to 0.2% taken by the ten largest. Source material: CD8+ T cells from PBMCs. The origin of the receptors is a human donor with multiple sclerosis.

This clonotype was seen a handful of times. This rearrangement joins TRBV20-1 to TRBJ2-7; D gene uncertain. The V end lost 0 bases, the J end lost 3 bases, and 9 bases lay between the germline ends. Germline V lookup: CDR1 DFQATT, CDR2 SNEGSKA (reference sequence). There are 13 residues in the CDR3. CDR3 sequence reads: CSARDLGSYEQYF. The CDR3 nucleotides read TGCAGTGCTAGAGATCTGGGTAGCTACGAGCAGTACTTC.

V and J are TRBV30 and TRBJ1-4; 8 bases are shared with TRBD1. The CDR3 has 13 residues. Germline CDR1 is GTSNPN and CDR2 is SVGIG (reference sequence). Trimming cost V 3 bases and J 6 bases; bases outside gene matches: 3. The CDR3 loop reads CAWRLTGDEKLFF. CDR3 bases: TGTGCCTGGAGGCTGACAGGGGATGAAAAACTGTTTTTT.

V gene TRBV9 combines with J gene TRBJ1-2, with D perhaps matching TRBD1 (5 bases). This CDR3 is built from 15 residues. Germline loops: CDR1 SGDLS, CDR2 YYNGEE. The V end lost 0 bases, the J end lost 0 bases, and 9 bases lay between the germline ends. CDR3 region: CASSVGDGPNYGYTF. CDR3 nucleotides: TGTGCCAGCAGCGTAGGGGACGGCCCTAACTATGGCTACACCTTC. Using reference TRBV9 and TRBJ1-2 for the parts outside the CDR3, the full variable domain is DSGVTQTPKHLITATGQRVTLRCSPRSGDLSVYWYQQSLDQGLQFLIQYYNGEERAKGNILERFSAQQFPDLHSELNLSSLELGDSALYFCASSVGDGPNYGYTFGSGTRLTVV.

Here the CDR3 reads CASSSLAGGETQYF. The CDR3 DNA is TGTGCCAGCAGTTCACTAGCGGGAGGTGAGACCCAGTACTTC. This sequence joins TRBV27 and TRBJ2-5, with 12 positions matching TRBD2. In germline, CDR1 is MNHEY, CDR2 SMNVEV (reference sequence). V gave up 4 bases and J gave up 5 bases; unmatched junction bases: 2. CDR3 length: 14 residues.

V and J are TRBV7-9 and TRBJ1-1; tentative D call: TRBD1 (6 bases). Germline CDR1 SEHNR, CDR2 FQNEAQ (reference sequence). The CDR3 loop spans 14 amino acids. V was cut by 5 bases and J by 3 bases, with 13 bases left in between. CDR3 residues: CASSLGQIHTEAFF. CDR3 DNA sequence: TGTGCCAGCAGCCTAGGACAGATACACACTGAAGCTTTCTTT. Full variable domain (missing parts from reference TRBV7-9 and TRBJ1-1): DTGVSQNPRHKITKRGQNVTFRCDPISEHNRLYWYRQTLGQGPEFLTYFQNEAQLEKSRLLSDRFSAERPKGSFSTLEIQRTEQGDSAMYLCASSLGQIHTEAFFGQGTRLTVV.

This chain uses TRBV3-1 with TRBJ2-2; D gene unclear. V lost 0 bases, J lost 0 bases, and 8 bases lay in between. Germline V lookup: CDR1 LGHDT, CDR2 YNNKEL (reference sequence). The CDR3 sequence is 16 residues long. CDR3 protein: CASSQEAPANTGELFF. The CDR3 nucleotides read TGTGCCAGCAGCCAAGAGGCCCCAGCGAACACCGGGGAGCTGTTTTTT.

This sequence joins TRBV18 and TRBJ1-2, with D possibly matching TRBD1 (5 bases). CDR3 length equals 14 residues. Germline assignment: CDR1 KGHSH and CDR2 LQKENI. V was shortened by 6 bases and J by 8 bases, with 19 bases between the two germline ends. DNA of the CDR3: TGTGCCAGCTCTCCGATTGGGACGGTTGAGGGCTACACCTTC. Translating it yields CASSPIGTVEGYTF.

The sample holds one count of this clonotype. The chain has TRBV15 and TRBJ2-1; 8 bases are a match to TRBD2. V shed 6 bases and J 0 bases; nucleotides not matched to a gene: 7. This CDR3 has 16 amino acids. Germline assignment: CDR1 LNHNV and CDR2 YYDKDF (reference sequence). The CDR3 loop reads CATRSESGSSYNEQFF. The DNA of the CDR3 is TGTGCCACCAGATCCGAAAGCGGGAGCTCCTACAATGAGCAGTTCTTC. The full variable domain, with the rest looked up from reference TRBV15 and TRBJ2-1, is DAMVIQNPRYQVTQFGKPVTLSCSQTLNHNVMYWYQQKSSQAPKLLFHYYDKDFNNEADTPDNFQSRRPNTSFCFLDIRSPGLGDTAMYLCATRSESGSSYNEQFFGPGTRLTVL.

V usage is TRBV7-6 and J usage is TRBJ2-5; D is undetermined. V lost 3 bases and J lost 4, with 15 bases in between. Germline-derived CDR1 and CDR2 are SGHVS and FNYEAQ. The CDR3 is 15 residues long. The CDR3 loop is CASSLEKFRPETQYF. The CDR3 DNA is TGTGCCAGCAGCTTGGAGAAGTTCAGACCAGAGACCCAGTACTTC.

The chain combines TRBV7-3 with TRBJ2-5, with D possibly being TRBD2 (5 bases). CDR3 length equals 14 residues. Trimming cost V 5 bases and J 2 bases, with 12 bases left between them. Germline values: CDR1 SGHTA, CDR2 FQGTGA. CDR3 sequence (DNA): TGTGCCAGCAGCGGATCGGGAAGTCAAGAGACCCAGTACTTC. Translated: CASSGSGSQETQYF.

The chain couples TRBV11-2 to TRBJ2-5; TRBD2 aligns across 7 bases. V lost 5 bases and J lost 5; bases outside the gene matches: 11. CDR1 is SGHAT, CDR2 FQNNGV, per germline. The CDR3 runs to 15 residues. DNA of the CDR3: TGTGCCAGCAGCCCAAGGCGGCGGGGGTTGGAGACCCAGTACTTC. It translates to CASSPRRRGLETQYF. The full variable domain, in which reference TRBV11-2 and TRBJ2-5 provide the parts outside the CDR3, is EAGVAQSPRYKIIEKRQSVAFWCNPISGHATLYWYQQILGQGPKLLIQFQNNGVVDDSQLPKDRFSAERLKGVDSTLKIQPAKLEDSAVYLCASSPRRRGLETQYFGPGTRLLVL.

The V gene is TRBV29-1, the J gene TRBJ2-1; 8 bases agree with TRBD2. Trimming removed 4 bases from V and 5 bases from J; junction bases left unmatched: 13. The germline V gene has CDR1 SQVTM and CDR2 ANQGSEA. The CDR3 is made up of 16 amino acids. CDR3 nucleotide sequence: TGCAGCGTTGGGGTCCTCAGCGGGAGAATCCACAATGAGCAGTTCTTC. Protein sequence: CSVGVLSGRIHNEQFF.

This CDR3 reads CASSEAAGAQHF. The CDR3 nucleotides read TGTGCCAGCAGTGAGGCAGCAGGGGCCCAGCATTTT. V gene TRBV2 combines with J gene TRBJ1-5; TRBD1 is a possible D gene (6 bases). The CDR3 spans 12 residues. V dropped 3 bases and J dropped 11 bases, with 11 bases sitting between them. Germline values: CDR1 SNHLY, CDR2 FYNNEI.

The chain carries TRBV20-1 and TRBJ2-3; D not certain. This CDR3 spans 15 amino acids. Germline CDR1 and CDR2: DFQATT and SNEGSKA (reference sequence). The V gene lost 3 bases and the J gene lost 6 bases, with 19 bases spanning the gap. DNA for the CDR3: TGCAGTGCTAGCACTACAGCCGCCGGGTCCGATACGCAGTATTTT. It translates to CSASTTAAGSDTQYF.

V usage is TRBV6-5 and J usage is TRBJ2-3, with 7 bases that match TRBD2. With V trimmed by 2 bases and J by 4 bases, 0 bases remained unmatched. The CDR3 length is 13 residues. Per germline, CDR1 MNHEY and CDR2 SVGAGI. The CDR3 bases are TGTGCCAGCAGTTACGGGGGGGCAGATACGCAGTATTTT. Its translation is CASSYGGADTQYF.

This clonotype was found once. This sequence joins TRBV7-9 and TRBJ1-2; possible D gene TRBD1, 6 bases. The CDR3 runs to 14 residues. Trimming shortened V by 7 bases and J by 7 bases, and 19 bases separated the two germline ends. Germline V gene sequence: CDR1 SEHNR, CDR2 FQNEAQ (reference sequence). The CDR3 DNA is TGTGCCAGCAACCTCCAACCAGGGGAGCGTGGCTACACCTTC. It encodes CASNLQPGERGYTF.

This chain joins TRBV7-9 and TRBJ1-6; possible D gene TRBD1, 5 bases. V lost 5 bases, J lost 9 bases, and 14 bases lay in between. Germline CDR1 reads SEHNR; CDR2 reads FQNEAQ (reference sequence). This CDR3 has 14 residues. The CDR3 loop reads CASSPRDDGSPLHF. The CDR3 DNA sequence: TGTGCCAGCAGCCCCCGGGACGATGGTTCACCCCTCCACTTT. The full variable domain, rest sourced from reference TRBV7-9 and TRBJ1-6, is DTGVSQNPRHKITKRGQNVTFRCDPISEHNRLYWYRQTLGQGPEFLTYFQNEAQLEKSRLLSDRFSAERPKGSFSTLEIQRTEQGDSAMYLCASSPRDDGSPLHFGNGTRLTVT.

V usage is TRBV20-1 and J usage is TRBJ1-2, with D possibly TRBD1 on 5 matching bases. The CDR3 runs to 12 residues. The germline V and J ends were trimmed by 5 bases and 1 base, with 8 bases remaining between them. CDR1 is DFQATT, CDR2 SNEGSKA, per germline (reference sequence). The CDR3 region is CSADRGNYGYTF. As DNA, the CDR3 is TGCAGTGCTGATAGGGGTAACTATGGCTACACCTTC.

Here the CDR3 DNA reads TGTGCCAGCAGTTTGATTAGCGGGAGGGCCGGAAATGAGCAGTTCTTC. It specifies CASSLISGRAGNEQFF. V and J are TRBV27 and TRBJ2-1; 11 nucleotides line up with TRBD2. Germline V CDR1 and CDR2: MNHEY, SMNVEV (reference sequence). CDR3 length: 16 residues. V shed 3 bases and J 7 bases; nucleotides not matched to a gene: 8.

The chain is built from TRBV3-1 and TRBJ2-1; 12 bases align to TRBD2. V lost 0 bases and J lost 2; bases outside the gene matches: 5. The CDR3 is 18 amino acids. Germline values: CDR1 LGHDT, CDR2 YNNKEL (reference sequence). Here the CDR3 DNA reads TGTGCCAGCAGCCAAGAGGGGGGACTAGCGGGTCCCTACAATGAGCAGTTCTTC. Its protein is CASSQEGGLAGPYNEQFF.

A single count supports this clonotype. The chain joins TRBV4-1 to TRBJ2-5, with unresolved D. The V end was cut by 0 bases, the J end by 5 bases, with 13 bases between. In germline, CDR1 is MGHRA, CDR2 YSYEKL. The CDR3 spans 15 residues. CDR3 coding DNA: TGCGCCAGCAGCCAAGACGAGGTCCCATTGGAGACCCAGTACTTC. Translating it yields CASSQDEVPLETQYF.

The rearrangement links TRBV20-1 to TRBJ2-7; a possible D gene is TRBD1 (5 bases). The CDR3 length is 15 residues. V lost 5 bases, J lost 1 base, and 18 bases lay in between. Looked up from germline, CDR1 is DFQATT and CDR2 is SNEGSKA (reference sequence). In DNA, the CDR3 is TGCAGTGCTGTGCTTGTGGGGCATCATTCCTACGAGCAGTACTTC. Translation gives CSAVLVGHHSYEQYF.

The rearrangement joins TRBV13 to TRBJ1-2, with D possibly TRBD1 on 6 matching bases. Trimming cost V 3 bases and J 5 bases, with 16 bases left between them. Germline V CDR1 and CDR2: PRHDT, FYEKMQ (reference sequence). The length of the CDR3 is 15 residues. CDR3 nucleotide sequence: TGTGCCAGCAGCTTGACCGGGACATACTTATATGGCTACACCTTC. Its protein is CASSLTGTYLYGYTF.

CDR3 sequence: CSVENDRNNYGYTF. CDR3 in DNA: TGCAGCGTTGAGAATGACAGAAATAACTATGGCTACACCTTC. The chain carries TRBV29-1 and TRBJ1-2, with D perhaps matching TRBD1 (5 bases). This CDR3 comprises 14 residues. Germline CDR1 SQVTM, CDR2 ANQGSEA. Trimming took 3 bases from V and 1 from J, leaving 12 bases between them. The variable domain in full, with the rest retrieved from reference TRBV29-1 and TRBJ1-2, is SAVISQKPSRDICQRGTSLTIQCQVDSQVTMMFWYRQQPGQSLTLIATANQGSEATYESGFVIDKFPISRPNLTFSTLTVSNMSPEDSSIYLCSVENDRNNYGYTFGSGTRLTVV.

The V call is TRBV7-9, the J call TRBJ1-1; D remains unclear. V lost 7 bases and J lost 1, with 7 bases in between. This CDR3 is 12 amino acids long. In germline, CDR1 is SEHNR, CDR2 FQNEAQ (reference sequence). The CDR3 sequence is CASTKGNTEAFF. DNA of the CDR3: TGTGCCAGCACTAAGGGGAACACTGAAGCTTTCTTT. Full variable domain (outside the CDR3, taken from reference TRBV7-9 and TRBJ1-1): DTGVSQNPRHKITKRGQNVTFRCDPISEHNRLYWYRQTLGQGPEFLTYFQNEAQLEKSRLLSDRFSAERPKGSFSTLEIQRTEQGDSAMYLCASTKGNTEAFFGQGTRLTVV.

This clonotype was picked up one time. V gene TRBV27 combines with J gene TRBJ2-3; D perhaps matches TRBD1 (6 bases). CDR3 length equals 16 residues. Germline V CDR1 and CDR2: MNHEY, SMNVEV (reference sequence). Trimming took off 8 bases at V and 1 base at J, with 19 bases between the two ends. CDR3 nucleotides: TGTGCCAGCCCAGCGAACACAGGGAAGGGCACAGATACGCAGTATTTT. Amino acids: CASPANTGKGTDTQYF.

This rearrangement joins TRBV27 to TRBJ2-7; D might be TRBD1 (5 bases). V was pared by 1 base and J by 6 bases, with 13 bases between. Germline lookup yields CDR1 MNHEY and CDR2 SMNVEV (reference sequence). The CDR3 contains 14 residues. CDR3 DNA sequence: TGTGCCAGCAGTTTATGGAGTGGGGCTGGCGAGCAGTACTTC. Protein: CASSLWSGAGEQYF.